These T cell receptor beta chains were read from a single sample in a study of T-cell memory formation after mild COVID-19. TCRdb reprocessed the 5' RACE reads with MiXCR, giving one entry per CDR3 protein. The data hold about 340,000 distinct CDR3 sequences, with roughly 14% observed a single time. The specimen was PBMCs or a T cell subset sorted from them (not recorded which). The receptor source for this set is a man between 18 and 29 years old who had mild COVID-19 (a few samples of this study predate the infection). Cell type and time point are not known. Both conserved end residues are part of each CDR3. Fields, in order: V gene, J gene, CDR3 protein.

>TRBV5-6|TRBJ2-3
CASSLFGGTQYF
>TRBV5-1|TRBJ2-3
CASSLEADTQYF
>TRBV5-4|TRBJ2-1
CASTESGDPYNEQFF
>TRBV4-2|TRBJ2-7
CASSQEASGGSEQYF
>TRBV15|TRBJ1-5
CATSRDTRQPQHF
>TRBV5-1|TRBJ2-7
CASSSGTGTYEQYF
>TRBV27|TRBJ2-3
CASSLSWADTQYF
>TRBV7-9|TRBJ1-1
CASGSVGEMNTEAFF
>TRBV18|TRBJ1-1
CASSPRHGQKNTEAFF
>TRBV7-9|TRBJ2-2
CASRPPNTGELFF
>TRBV30|TRBJ2-2
CACPGPLNTGELFF
>TRBV20-1|TRBJ2-1
CSARDMTGPYNEQFF
>TRBV20-1|TRBJ2-7
CSAQKGTDHYEQYF
>TRBV10-2|TRBJ2-1
CASSALEGYRGANEQFF
>TRBV4-3|TRBJ2-5
CASSQDFQQQETQYF
>TRBV11-2|TRBJ2-7
CASSLDDLAGGYVEQYF
>TRBV10-3|TRBJ2-5
CAISEFTSGGETQYF
>TRBV7-2|TRBJ2-3
CASSQLGAGGSTDTQYF
>TRBV2|TRBJ2-5
CASSDNNGETQYF
>TRBV7-9|TRBJ2-3
CASSLDFEDFVTDTQYF
>TRBV7-3|TRBJ2-5
CASSFAPMETQYF
>TRBV7-9|TRBJ2-3
CASSFTGTVADTQYF
>TRBV18|TRBJ2-7
CASSPMGQGMPYF
>TRBV7-8|TRBJ1-3
CASSWEGDRGPSGNTIYF
>TRBV7-3|TRBJ1-1
CASSLVGGAEFSEAFF
>TRBV20-1|TRBJ2-3
CSASEGTDTQYF
>TRBV5-1|TRBJ2-7
CASSRDYEQYF
>TRBV4-3|TRBJ2-1
CASSQDRGAGEQFF
>TRBV28|TRBJ1-2
CATFSPVTSYGYTF
>TRBV20-1|TRBJ2-5
CSARASEPNQETQYF
>TRBV7-2|TRBJ2-1
CASSSLGQGSSYNEQFF
>TRBV7-9|TRBJ2-5
CASSFRTGRTQETQYF
>TRBV7-3|TRBJ2-1
CASSLTGTSGGPDEQFF
>TRBV5-6|TRBJ2-4
CASYFSGAKNIQYF